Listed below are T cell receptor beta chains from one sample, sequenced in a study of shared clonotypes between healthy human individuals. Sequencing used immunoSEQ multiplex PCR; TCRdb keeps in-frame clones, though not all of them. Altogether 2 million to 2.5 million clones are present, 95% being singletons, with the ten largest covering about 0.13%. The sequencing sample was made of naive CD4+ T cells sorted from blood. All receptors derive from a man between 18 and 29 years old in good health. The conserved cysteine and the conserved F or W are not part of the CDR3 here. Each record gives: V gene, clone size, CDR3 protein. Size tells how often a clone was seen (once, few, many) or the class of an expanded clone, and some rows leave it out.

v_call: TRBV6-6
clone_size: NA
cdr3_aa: ASSRTFGSTHEQY

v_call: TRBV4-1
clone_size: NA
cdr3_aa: ASSQDTGRTSGITGELF

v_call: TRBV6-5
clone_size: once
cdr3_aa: ASSQYPTGNQPQH

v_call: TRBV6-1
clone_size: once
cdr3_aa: ASSDGPNSGNTIY

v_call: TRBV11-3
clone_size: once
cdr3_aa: ASSLDGGDTEAF

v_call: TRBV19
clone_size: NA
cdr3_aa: ASSRKREPPYEQY

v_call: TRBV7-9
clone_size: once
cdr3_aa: ASSPIGQGPYNEQF

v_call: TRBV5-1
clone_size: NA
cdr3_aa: ASSLTALESYNEQF

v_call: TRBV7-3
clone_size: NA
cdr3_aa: ASSSPGQGAYEQY

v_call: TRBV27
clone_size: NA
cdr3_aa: ASRRDRLSSYNSPLH

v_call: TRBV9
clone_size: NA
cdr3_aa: ASSVKIRSGANVLT

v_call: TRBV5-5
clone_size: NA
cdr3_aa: ASSFQGPSRLEQY

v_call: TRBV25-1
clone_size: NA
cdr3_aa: ASSDTGQGFQETQY

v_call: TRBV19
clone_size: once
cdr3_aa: ASSAQGVNSPLH

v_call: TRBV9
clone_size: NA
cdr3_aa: ASSVHAGGTSYEQY

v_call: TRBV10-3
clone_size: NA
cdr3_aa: ASRDGYYEQY

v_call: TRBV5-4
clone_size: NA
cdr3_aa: ASSVGLAGGFGELF

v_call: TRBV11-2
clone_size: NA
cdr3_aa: ASSFFLGTLYNEQF

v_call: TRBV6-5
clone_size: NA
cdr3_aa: ASSLGLHSPLH

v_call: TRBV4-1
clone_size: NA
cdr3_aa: ASSQEVPAPTGELF

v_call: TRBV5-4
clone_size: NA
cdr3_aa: ASSMGLAGASEQF

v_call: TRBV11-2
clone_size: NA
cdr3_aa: ASSWSGGAEETQY

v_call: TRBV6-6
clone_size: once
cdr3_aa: ASTQTSAGEQF

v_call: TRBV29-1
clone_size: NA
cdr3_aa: SVAGGQETQY

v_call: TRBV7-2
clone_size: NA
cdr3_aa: ASRTYTLSRNEQF

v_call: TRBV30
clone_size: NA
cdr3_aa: AWAQGNEPQH